This is a list of T cell receptor beta chains from one sample in a study of shared clonotypes between healthy human individuals. Sequencing used immunoSEQ multiplex PCR; TCRdb keeps in-frame clones, though not all of them. The sample contains hundreds of thousands of clones, around 70% of which appear only once. Source material: memory CD4+ T cells sorted from blood. The receptor source for this set is a man aged 25-45 years in good health. Each CDR3 is given with its conserved first and last residue.

V	J	CDR3
TRBV7-9	TRBJ2-7	CASSRDLTYEQYF
TRBV28	TRBJ1-2	CGWGNYGYTF
TRBV28	TRBJ2-1	CASSFFAVRDEQFF
TRBV27	TRBJ2-7	CASRQSPRQRSYEQYF
TRBV6-1	TRBJ2-7	CASSERAIYEQYF
TRBV2	TRBJ2-7	CASSEDRRTYEQYF
TRBV28	TRBJ2-1	CASTAGLAGRNEQFF
TRBV18	TRBJ2-7	CASQTSGSYEQYF
TRBV5-6	TRBJ2-6	CASSLMDQTASGANVLTF
TRBV6-5	TRBJ2-7	CASSRHKNEQYF
TRBV6-4	TRBJ2-1	CASSDESGSYNEQFF
TRBV12-2	TRBJ1-5	CASRLFRNSNQPQHF
TRBV30	TRBJ1-5	CAWSVTPLRHSSNQPQHF
TRBV12-2	TRBJ2-1	CASRLARSWDPSYNEQFF
TRBV11-3	TRBJ2-3	CASSLGGGQGSDTQYF
TRBV29-1	TRBJ2-3	CSVEQTSGSDTQYF
TRBV9	TRBJ2-1	CASSDIGAGVEFF
TRBV9	TRBJ2-5	CASSVDDRGSETQYF
TRBV7-2	TRBJ1-5	CASSFQGWGNQPQHF
TRBV19	TRBJ1-1	CASSTRATEAFF
TRBV4-1	TRBJ2-3	CASSQDPPAGGHDTQYF
TRBV7-9	TRBJ2-1	CASSLGLAGAHNEQFF
TRBV27	TRBJ2-1	CASSRRISTGLDEQFF
TRBV6-1	TRBJ1-5	CASRQGRQPQHF
TRBV7-8	TRBJ2-5	CASSYSSRGAQETQYF
TRBV6-5	TRBJ2-2	CASSQGAIGELFF
TRBV5-1	TRBJ2-7	CASSLGGTRSYEQYF
TRBV7-2	TRBJ2-7	CASSFDRSSYEQYF
TRBV7-3	TRBJ2-2	CASHPGGRASGELFF
TRBV19	TRBJ2-6	CASSQGANGANVLTF
TRBV11-3	TRBJ2-3	CASSRGQGYQADTQYF
TRBV7-2	TRBJ2-1	CASSGGLAYNEQFF
TRBV6-1	TRBJ2-7	CASSEREDFYEQYF
TRBV9	TRBJ1-3	CASSVDSLSGNTIYF
TRBV28	TRBJ2-5	CASSLIKGTQYF
TRBV7-3	TRBJ2-2	CASSLGVSNTGELFF
TRBV6-1	TRBJ1-5	CATLIGNSNQPQHF
TRBV18	TRBJ2-2	CASSPLGASGSPSNTGELFF
TRBV5-3	TRBJ1-5	CARSLAAGTVKSNQPQHF
TRBV6-1	TRBJ2-7	CASSALAGLSYEQYF
TRBV30	TRBJ1-3	CAWTSGGTGNTIYF
TRBV27	TRBJ2-5	CASSLFPGEETQYF
TRBV5-6	TRBJ1-4	CASSQGGRTGREKLFF
TRBV7-2	TRBJ2-1	CASSLTLFTYNEQFF
TRBV11-2	TRBJ2-2	CASSRIRKTGATTGELFF
TRBV28	TRBJ2-1	CASGSVISIIEQFF
TRBV18	TRBJ1-4	CASSPPANEKLFF
TRBV5-1	TRBJ2-3	CASSELAEVGHTQYF
TRBV19	TRBJ1-5	CASSPNGGNQPQHF
TRBV7-2	TRBJ2-2	CASSLMRLKNTGELFF
TRBV19	TRBJ2-3	CASSIGGVSTDTQYF
TRBV27	TRBJ1-6	CASSLSGGGFPLHF
TRBV7-2	NA	CASSLGRAYEQYF
TRBV27	TRBJ1-2	CASSFSQGSGYTF
TRBV4-3	TRBJ2-1	CASSQDWGSPSQFF
TRBV2	TRBJ2-2	CASNINDGELFF
TRBV5-1	TRBJ2-1	CASSRQGDNEQFF